The next 30 T cell receptor beta chains were all read from a single sample in a study of human T cells and chemical hapten exposure. TCRdb analysed the RACE reads with MiXCR anew, one entry per CDR3 protein. The data show about 300,000 distinct CDR3 sequences, 5.5% seen once. Documented time point: pre-sensitization, week 0. Treatment given: therapeutic diphenylcyclopropenone sensitization with weekly scalp DPC. Sequenced here: whole blood, sampled in connection with sensitization to the hapten diphenylcyclopropenone (DPC). The receptors here all came from a woman aged 18-35 years with alopecia areata. Some clones in this sample may be carry-over from other donors' samples.

As regards this clonotype: This may arise from a read error, as a much more abundant clone is one base away. The chain links TRBV6-1 to TRBJ1-2, with D uncertain. V dropped 6 bases and J dropped 3 bases, with 5 bases sitting between them. This CDR3 has 11 residues. The germline CDR1 and CDR2 sequences are MNHNS and SASEGT. This CDR3 reads CASSPHYGYTF. CDR3 DNA: TGTGCCAGCAGCCCCCACTATGGCTACACCTTC.

This clonotype was observed a handful of times. This chain uses TRBV12-3 or TRBV12-4 with TRBJ2-1, with 10 bases that match TRBD1. This CDR3 has 16 residues. Germline trimming cut 5 bases from V and 5 bases from J; bases unmatched to any gene: 9. This CDR3 reads CASSPRGQGLNNEQFF. The CDR3 DNA reads as TGTGCCAGCAGTCCCCGGGGACAGGGGTTAAACAATGAGCAGTTCTTC.

The chain joins TRBV10-2 to TRBJ2-5, with 8 bases identical to TRBD1. The CDR3 has 14 residues. V lost 2 bases, J lost 1 base, and 0 bases stayed unmatched. Looked up from germline, CDR1 is WSHSY and CDR2 is SAAADI. The CDR3 sequence is CASSEGTGQETQYF. The CDR3 DNA sequence: TGCGCCAGCAGTGAGGGGACAGGCCAAGAGACCCAGTACTTC.

This clonotype turned up a few times. This sequence joins TRBV20-1 and TRBJ1-2, with D uncertain. Germline-derived CDR1 and CDR2 are DFQATT and SNEGSKA (reference sequence). The CDR3 sequence is 12 residues long. V was clipped by 7 bases and J by 1 base, with 10 bases between them. The CDR3 spells CSVWRINYGYTF. The CDR3 coding sequence is TGCAGTGTCTGGAGGATTAACTATGGCTACACCTTC.

This clonotype occurred many times. This rearrangement joins TRBV11-1 to TRBJ1-1; D remains ambiguous. The CDR3 totals 14 residues. Germline CDR1 SGHAT, CDR2 FQDESV (reference sequence). V was clipped by 0 bases and J by 1 base, with 6 bases between them. CDR3 in amino acids: CASSLAHQNTEAFF. As DNA, the CDR3 is TGTGCCAGCAGCTTAGCGCACCAGAACACTGAAGCTTTCTTT.

This clonotype was picked up many times. V and J are TRBV29-1 and TRBJ1-2; TRBD1 might be the D (6 bases). In germline, CDR1 is SQVTM, CDR2 ANQGSEA. The CDR3 is 14 residues long. Trimming pared 0 bases from V and 2 bases from J, leaving 10 bases between. DNA of the CDR3: TGCAGCGTTGAAGAAAAGGGGGGGAACTATGGCTACACCTTC. Its translation is CSVEEKGGNYGYTF.

This clonotype was seen many times. The J gene is TRBJ1-5, the V gene TRBV7-8, with D perhaps matching TRBD1 (6 bases). Germline V gene sequence: CDR1 SGHVS, CDR2 FQNEAQ. CDR3 size: 15 residues. V was cut by 1 base and J by 6 bases, with 13 bases left in between. The CDR3 region is CASSLVSGAGQPQHF. In DNA form, the CDR3 reads TGTGCCAGCAGCTTAGTATCAGGGGCGGGTCAGCCCCAGCATTTT.

This clonotype was counted many times. The chain joins TRBV20-1 to TRBJ2-7; no reliable D call. CDR1 is DFQATT, CDR2 SNEGSKA, per germline (reference sequence). This CDR3 has 15 amino acids. The V and J ends lost 0 bases and 0 bases respectively, with 12 bases between them. The CDR3 loop reads CSARDQRSSSYEQYF. Written as DNA, the CDR3 is TGCAGTGCTAGAGATCAGAGGAGTTCCTCCTACGAGCAGTACTTC.

This clonotype was observed a few times. CDR3 DNA sequence: TGTGCCACCAGACGACCGGGACAGGGACGTATATACTCTGGAAACACCATATATTTT. Its protein is CATRRPGQGRIYSGNTIYF. The chain has TRBV24-1 and TRBJ1-3; 9 nucleotides match TRBD1. This CDR3 region has 19 residues. Losses at the gene ends were 7 bases for V and 0 bases for J; bases not matched to a gene: 15. The germline V gene encodes CDR1 KGHDR and CDR2 SFDVKD.

The chain joins TRBV18 to TRBJ1-1; D unclear. The CDR3 length is 15 residues. Trimming removed 2 bases from V and 3 bases from J, with 13 bases in between. Germline V gene sequence: CDR1 KGHSH, CDR2 LQKENI. In DNA form, the CDR3 reads TGTGCCAGCTCACCATGGGAAGGGCCGGACACTGAAGCTTTCTTT. This sequence encodes CASSPWEGPDTEAFF.

This clonotype turned up a few times. The chain links TRBV27 to TRBJ2-7; D gene ambiguous. The CDR3 sequence is 17 residues long. The V and J ends lost 1 base and 0 bases respectively, with 16 bases between them. Germline V gene lookup returns CDR1 MNHEY and CDR2 SMNVEV (reference sequence). The DNA for the CDR3 is TGTGCCAGCAGTTTATGGGCACACACTCGAAGCTCCTACGAGCAGTACTTC. Its protein product is CASSLWAHTRSSYEQYF.

This clonotype was detected many times. The rearrangement uses TRBV12-3 or TRBV12-4 and TRBJ1-5, with no clear D. V was pared by 6 bases and J by 1 base, with 7 bases between. The CDR3 is made up of 13 amino acids. The CDR3: CASSSKSNQPQHF. CDR3 in DNA: TGTGCCAGCAGCTCGAAGAGCAATCAGCCCCAGCATTTT.

This clonotype was found many times. This rearrangement joins TRBV4-3 to TRBJ1-1; no clear D. In germline, CDR1 is LGHNA, CDR2 YSLEER. The CDR3 is 16 amino acids. With 1 base removed from V and 0 bases from J, the gap between germline ends came to 12 bases. The CDR3 is CASSQVGRFLNTEAFF. The CDR3, as DNA: TGCGCCAGCAGCCAAGTAGGAAGGTTCCTGAACACTGAAGCTTTCTTT.

In its sample, this clonotype was seen a few times. J is TRBJ1-1 and V is TRBV7-6; D possibly corresponds to TRBD1 (5 bases). This CDR3 region has 18 residues. CDR1 SGHVS and CDR2 FNYEAQ come from the germline V gene. V lost 1 base and J 1 base, leaving 19 bases between the germline ends. The CDR3 spells CASSLVPSPGGRNTEAFF. The CDR3 DNA reads as TGTGCCAGCAGCTTAGTCCCCTCCCCGGGGGGAAGGAACACTGAAGCTTTCTTT.

This chain uses TRBV14 with TRBJ1-6; 12 nucleotides align to TRBD1. The length of the CDR3 is 14 residues. Trimming at V came to 3 bases and at J to 10 bases, leaving 1 base not matched to a gene. Germline V gene data show CDR1 as SGHDN and CDR2 as FVKESK. CDR3 protein: CASSHGTGGSPLHF. The CDR3 nucleotides read TGTGCCAGCAGCCATGGGACAGGGGGCTCACCCCTCCACTTT.

In its sample, this clonotype was seen a few times. The V call is TRBV27, the J call TRBJ2-5; D could derive from TRBD1 or TRBD2 (5 bases each). In germline, CDR1 is MNHEY, CDR2 SMNVEV (reference sequence). V lost 7 bases to trimming and J lost 10 bases, with 28 bases between them. The CDR3 runs 16 residues. CDR3: CASTPIGTAGASGQYF. CDR3 DNA: TGTGCCAGCACTCCAATTGGGACCGCGGGCGCAAGCGGCCAGTACTTC.

This clonotype has a count of ten or more. V and J are TRBV7-2 and TRBJ2-7; D is unclear. The CDR3 is 12 amino acids. V was pared by 5 bases and J by 1 base, with 6 bases between. CDR1 and CDR2 from the germline V gene are SGHTA and FQGNSA. CDR3 residues: CASSAQSYEQYF. The CDR3 DNA is TGTGCCAGCAGCGCCCAGTCCTACGAGCAGTACTTC.

This clonotype was detected a few times. The J gene is TRBJ1-2, the V gene TRBV2; tentatively, D is TRBD1 (5 bases). The CDR3 has 15 amino acids. Trimming took off 0 bases at V and 6 bases at J, with 14 bases between the two ends. CDR1 is SNHLY and CDR2 is FYNNEI in the germline V gene. DNA of the CDR3: TGTGCCAGCAGTGAAGCGCTTTGGGGGTATAATGGCTACACCTTC. Translated: CASSEALWGYNGYTF.

This clonotype was detected a few times. The rearrangement links TRBV6-6 to TRBJ2-3; TRBD2 agrees at 11 bases. The germline V gene encodes CDR1 MNHNY and CDR2 SVGAGI (reference sequence). The length of the CDR3 is 17 residues. Trimming took 8 bases from V and 1 from J; bases not matched to a gene: 11. The CDR3 DNA reads TGTGCCAGCCTTGGAATAGCGGGGGGGCCTGGCACAGATACGCAGTATTTT. Protein sequence: CASLGIAGGPGTDTQYF.

The rearrangement uses TRBV3-1 and TRBJ2-2; D perhaps matches TRBD1 (5 bases). The CDR3 covers 15 residues. V lost 4 bases and J 3 bases, leaving 12 bases between the germline ends. Germline-derived CDR1 and CDR2 are LGHDT and YNNKEL (reference sequence). As DNA, the CDR3 is TGTGCCAGCAGCCTACAAGGGGCTGACACCGGGGAGCTGTTTTTT. This gives the protein CASSLQGADTGELFF.

This clonotype has only a few counts. This rearrangement joins TRBV5-1 to TRBJ1-6; the D gene is possibly TRBD1 (6 bases). Germline V lookup: CDR1 SGHRS, CDR2 YFSETQ. V was shortened by 4 bases and J by 7 bases, with 12 bases between the two germline ends. CDR3 length: 14 residues. The CDR3 loop reads CASSTGTSNSPLHF. In nucleotides, the CDR3 is TGCGCCAGCAGCACAGGGACATCCAATTCACCCCTCCACTTT.

This clonotype was found a few times. V usage is TRBV12-3 or TRBV12-4 and J usage is TRBJ1-4; 12 nucleotides line up with TRBD1. This CDR3 contains 15 residues. V trimming: 6 bases; J trimming: 2 bases; junction bases outside the gene matches: 1. CDR3 coding DNA: TGTGCCAGCAGCGGGACAGGGGGCACTAATGAAAAACTGTTTTTT. It yields the protein CASSGTGGTNEKLFF.

The chain uses TRBV7-2 and TRBJ2-3; no clear D. Trimming cost V 0 bases and J 5 bases, with 6 bases left between them. The length of the CDR3 is 13 residues. Germline lookup yields CDR1 SGHTA and CDR2 FQGNSA. As DNA, the CDR3 is TGTGCCAGCAGCTTAGCCTTTCAAGATACGCAGTATTTT. Protein product: CASSLAFQDTQYF.

This clonotype turned up a few times. The chain employs TRBV5-1 and TRBJ2-2, with 7 bases aligning to TRBD1. Germline V gene data show CDR1 as SGHRS and CDR2 as YFSETQ. The CDR3 contains 14 residues. With 4 bases clipped from V and 6 bases from J, the junction kept 6 bases outside the gene matches. The CDR3 is CASSPGQGAGELFF. CDR3 DNA sequence: TGCGCCAGCAGCCCCGGCCAGGGGGCCGGGGAGCTGTTTTTT. The variable domain in full, completed from reference TRBV5-1 and TRBJ2-2, reads KAGVTQTPRYLIKTRGQQVTLSCSPISGHRSVSWYQQTPGQGLQFLFEYFSETQRNKGNFPGRFSGRQFSNSRSEMNVSTLELGDSALYLCASSPGQGAGELFFGEGSRLTVL.

The sample holds many counts of this clonotype. The genes are TRBV18 and TRBJ1-3; D not resolved. This CDR3 contains 17 residues. Germline V gene sequence: CDR1 KGHSH, CDR2 LQKENI. V was clipped by 4 bases and J by 2 bases, with 18 bases between them. The CDR3 DNA sequence: TGTGCCAGCTCACGCGAAAAGGGAGATCTGCCTGGAAACACCATATATTTT. This gives the protein CASSREKGDLPGNTIYF. Full variable domain (rest looked up from reference TRBV18 and TRBJ1-3): NAGVMQNPRHLVRRRGQEARLRCSPMKGHSHVYWYRQLPEEGLKFMVYLQKENIIDESGMPKERFSAEFPKEGPSILRIQQVVRGDSAAYFCASSREKGDLPGNTIYFGEGSWLTVV.

The chain joins TRBV25-1 to TRBJ2-4; D is perhaps TRBD1 (5 bases). V was trimmed by 9 bases and J by 1 base, leaving 22 bases between them. The CDR3 runs to 17 residues. The germline V gene encodes CDR1 MGHDK and CDR2 SYGVNS. The CDR3: CASNIKGYPHAKNIQYF. CDR3 DNA: TGTGCCAGTAATATCAAGGGGTACCCCCACGCCAAAAACATTCAGTACTTC.

The V gene is TRBV4-1, the J gene TRBJ1-5, with D hard to call. Between the trimmed V and J ends, which lost 0 bases and 7 bases, there was a span of 7 bases. The V gene's germline CDR1 is MGHRA and CDR2 YSYEKL. The CDR3 contains 13 residues. The CDR3 nucleotides read TGCGCCAGCAGCCAAGATTCCGGGCAGCCCCAGCATTTT. As protein: CASSQDSGQPQHF.

CDR3 loop: CASSERRGGSTDTQYF. CDR3 bases: TGTGCCAGCAGTGAACGTAGGGGGGGTAGCACAGATACGCAGTATTTT. V usage is TRBV25-1 and J usage is TRBJ2-3; D perhaps matches TRBD2 (7 bases). This CDR3 has 16 amino acids. The V gene's germline CDR1 is MGHDK and CDR2 SYGVNS. V lost 2 bases and J 0 bases, leaving 12 bases between the germline ends.

The V call is TRBV21-1, the J call TRBJ2-1; TRBD2 is the table's D call, not checked against the DNA. TRBV21-1 is a known pseudogene. The CDR3 spans 18 residues. CDR3 sequence: CASSKSPMTSGGSDEQFF. CDR3 DNA sequence: TGTGCCAGCAGCAAAAGCCCCATGACTAGCGGGGGGTCCGATGAGCAGTTCTTC.

This clonotype was counted between two and nine times. The chain uses TRBV5-1 and TRBJ2-5; 9 bases agree with TRBD2. In germline, CDR1 is SGHRS, CDR2 YFSETQ. Trimming took 0 bases from V and 4 from J; bases not matched to a gene: 4. The CDR3 consists of 15 residues. The CDR3 nucleotides are TGCGCCAGCAGCTTGGGCGGGGGGGCTTCAGAGACCCAGTACTTC. Residues: CASSLGGGASETQYF.